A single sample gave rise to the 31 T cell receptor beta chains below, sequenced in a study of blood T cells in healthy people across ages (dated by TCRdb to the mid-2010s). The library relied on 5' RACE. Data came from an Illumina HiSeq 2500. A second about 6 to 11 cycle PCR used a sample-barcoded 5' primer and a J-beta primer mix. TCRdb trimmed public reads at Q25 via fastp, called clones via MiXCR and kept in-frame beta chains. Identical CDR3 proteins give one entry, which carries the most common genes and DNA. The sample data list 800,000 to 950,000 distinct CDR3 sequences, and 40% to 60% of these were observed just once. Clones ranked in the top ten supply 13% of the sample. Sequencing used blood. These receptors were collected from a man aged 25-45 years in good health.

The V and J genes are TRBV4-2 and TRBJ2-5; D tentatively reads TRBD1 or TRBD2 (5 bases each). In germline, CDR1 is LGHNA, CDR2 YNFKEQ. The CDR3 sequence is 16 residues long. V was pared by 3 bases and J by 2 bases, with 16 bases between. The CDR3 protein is CASSHFRGGAQETQYF. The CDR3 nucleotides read TGTGCCAGCAGCCATTTCCGGGGTGGGGCTCAAGAGACCCAGTACTTC.

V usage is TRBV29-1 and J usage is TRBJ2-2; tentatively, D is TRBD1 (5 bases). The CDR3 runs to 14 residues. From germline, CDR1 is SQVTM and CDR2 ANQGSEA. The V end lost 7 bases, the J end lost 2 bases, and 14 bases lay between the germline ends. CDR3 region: CSGMTAFNTGELFF. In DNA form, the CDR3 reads TGCAGCGGCATGACAGCCTTCAACACCGGGGAGCTGTTTTTT.

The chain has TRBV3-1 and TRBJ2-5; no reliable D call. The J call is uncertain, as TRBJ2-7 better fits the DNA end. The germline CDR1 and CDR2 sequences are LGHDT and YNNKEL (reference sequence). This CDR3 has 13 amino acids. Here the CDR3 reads CASSGQVGGEQYF. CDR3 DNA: TGTGCCAGCAGCGGGCAGGTCGGCGGCGAGCAGTACTTC.

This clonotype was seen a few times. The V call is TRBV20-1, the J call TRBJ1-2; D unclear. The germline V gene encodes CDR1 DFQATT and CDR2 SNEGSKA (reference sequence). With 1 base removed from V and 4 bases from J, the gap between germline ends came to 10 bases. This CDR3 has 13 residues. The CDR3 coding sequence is TGCAGTGCTAGAGGGACGCGGAGCTATGGCTACACCTTC. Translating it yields CSARGTRSYGYTF.

The CDR3 nucleotides read TGTGCCAGCAGCGAAAGGACAGGGGCCTACAATGAGCAGTTCTTC. Residues: CASSERTGAYNEQFF. The chain recombines TRBV9 with TRBJ2-1, with 9 bases lining up with TRBD1. Trimming removed 3 bases from V and 2 bases from J; junction bases left unmatched: 3. Germline V lookup: CDR1 SGDLS, CDR2 YYNGEE. This CDR3 contains 15 residues.

The CDR3 region has the DNA TGCGCCAGCAGCCACCAACCTGTGGGGGAGACGTATAATTCACCCCTCCACTTT. Translation gives CASSHQPVGETYNSPLHF. This chain joins TRBV4-3 and TRBJ1-6, with D possibly matching TRBD1 (5 bases). Trimming pared 3 bases from V and 4 bases from J, leaving 19 bases between. This CDR3 is 18 amino acids long. The germline CDR1 and CDR2 sequences are LGHNA and YSLEER.

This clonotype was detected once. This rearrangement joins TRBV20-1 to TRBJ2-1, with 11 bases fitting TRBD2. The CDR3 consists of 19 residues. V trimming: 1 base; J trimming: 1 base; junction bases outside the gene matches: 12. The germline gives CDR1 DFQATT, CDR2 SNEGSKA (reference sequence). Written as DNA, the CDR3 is TGCAGTGCTAGAGGGTACCGAGGGCTAGCGGGGGGATCCTACAATGAGCAGTTCTTC. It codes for CSARGYRGLAGGSYNEQFF.

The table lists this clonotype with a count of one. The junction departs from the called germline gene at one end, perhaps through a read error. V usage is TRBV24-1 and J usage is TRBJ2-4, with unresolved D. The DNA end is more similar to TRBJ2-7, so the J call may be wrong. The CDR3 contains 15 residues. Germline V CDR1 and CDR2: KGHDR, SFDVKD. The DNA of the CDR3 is TGTGCCGCCAGTGACTCGGGTCCCTACACCTACGAGCAGTACTTC. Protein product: CAASDSGPYTYEQYF.

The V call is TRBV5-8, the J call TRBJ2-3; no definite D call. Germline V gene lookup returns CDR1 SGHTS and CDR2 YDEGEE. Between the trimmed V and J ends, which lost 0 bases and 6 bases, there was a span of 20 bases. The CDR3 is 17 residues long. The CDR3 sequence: CASSLAVRTELGDTQYF. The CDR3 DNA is TGTGCCAGCAGCTTGGCCGTGAGGACCGAACTTGGGGATACGCAGTATTTT. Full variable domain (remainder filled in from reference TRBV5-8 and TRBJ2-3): EAGVTQSPTHLIKTRGQQATLRCSPISGHTSVYWYQQALGLGLQFLLWYDEGEERNRGNFPPRFSGRQFPNYSSELNVNALELEDSALYLCASSLAVRTELGDTQYFGPGTRLTVL.

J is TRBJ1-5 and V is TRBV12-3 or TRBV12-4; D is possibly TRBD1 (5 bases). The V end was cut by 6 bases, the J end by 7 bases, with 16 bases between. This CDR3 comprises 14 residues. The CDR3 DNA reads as TGTGCCAGCAGCTTTTCGGCAGGGAGGCAGCCCCAGCATTTT. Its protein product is CASSFSAGRQPQHF.

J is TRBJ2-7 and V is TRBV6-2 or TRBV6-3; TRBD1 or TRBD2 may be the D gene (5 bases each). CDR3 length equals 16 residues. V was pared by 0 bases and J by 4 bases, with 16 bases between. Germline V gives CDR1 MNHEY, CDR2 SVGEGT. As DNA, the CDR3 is TGTGCCAGCAGTTACTCCCCAAGGGACCGAGGGTACGAGCAGTACTTC. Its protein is CASSYSPRDRGYEQYF.

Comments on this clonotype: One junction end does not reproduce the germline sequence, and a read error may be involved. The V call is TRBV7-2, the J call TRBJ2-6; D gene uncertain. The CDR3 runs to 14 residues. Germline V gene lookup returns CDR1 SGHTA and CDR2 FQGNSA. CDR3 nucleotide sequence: TGTGCCAGCAGGGCCGGATCTGGGACCAACGTCCTGACTTTC. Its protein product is CASRAGSGTNVLTF.

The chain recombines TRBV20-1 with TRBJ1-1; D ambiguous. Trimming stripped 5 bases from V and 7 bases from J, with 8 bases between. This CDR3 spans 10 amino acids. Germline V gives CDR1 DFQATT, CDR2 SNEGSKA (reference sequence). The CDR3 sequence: CSAQYFEAFF. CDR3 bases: TGCAGTGCTCAGTACTTTGAAGCTTTCTTT.

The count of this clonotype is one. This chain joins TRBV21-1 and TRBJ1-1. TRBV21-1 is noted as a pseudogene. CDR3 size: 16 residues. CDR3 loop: CASNAPRGRMNTEAFF. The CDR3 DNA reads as TGTGCCAGCAACGCCCCGAGGGGGAGGATGAACACTGAAGCTTTCTTT.

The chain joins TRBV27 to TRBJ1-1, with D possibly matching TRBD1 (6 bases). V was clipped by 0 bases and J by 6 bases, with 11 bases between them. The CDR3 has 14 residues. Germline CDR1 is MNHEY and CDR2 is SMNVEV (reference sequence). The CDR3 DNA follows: TGTGCCAGCAGTTTATCTGGGGGGCCCGCTGAAGCTTTCTTT. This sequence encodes CASSLSGGPAEAFF.

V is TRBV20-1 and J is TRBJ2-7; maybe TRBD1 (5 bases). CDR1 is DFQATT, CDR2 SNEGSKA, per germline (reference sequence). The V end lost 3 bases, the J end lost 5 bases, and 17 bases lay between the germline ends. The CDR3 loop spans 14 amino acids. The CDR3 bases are TGCAGTGCTAGCGGCAAGGGGTTACGCCACGAGCAGTACTTC. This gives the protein CSASGKGLRHEQYF.

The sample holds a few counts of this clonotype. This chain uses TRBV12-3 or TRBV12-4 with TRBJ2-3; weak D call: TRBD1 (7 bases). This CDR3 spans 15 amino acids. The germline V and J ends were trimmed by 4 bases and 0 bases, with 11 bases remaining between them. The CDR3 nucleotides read TGTGCCAGCAGTTGGCCAGGGGGGAGCACAGATACGCAGTATTTT. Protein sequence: CASSWPGGSTDTQYF.

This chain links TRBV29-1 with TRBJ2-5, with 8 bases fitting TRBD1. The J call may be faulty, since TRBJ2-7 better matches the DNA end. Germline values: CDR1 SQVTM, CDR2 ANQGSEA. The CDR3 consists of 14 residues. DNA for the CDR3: TGCAGCGTTGAATTCTCCGACAGGGGCTACGAGCAGTACTTC. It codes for CSVEFSDRGYEQYF.

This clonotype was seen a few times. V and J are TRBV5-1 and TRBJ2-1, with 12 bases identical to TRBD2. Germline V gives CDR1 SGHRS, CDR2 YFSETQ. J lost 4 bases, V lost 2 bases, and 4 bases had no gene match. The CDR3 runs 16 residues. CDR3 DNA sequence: TGCGCCAGCAGCTTTCGGACTAGCGGGGTTTACAATGAGCAGTTCTTC. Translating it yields CASSFRTSGVYNEQFF.

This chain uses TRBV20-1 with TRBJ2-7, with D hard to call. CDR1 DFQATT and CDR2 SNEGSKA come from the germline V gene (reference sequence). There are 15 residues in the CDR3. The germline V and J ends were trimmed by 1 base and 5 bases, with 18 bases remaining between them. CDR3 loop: CSARGQARLGDEQYF. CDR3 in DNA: TGCAGTGCTAGAGGTCAGGCGAGGCTTGGGGACGAGCAGTACTTC.

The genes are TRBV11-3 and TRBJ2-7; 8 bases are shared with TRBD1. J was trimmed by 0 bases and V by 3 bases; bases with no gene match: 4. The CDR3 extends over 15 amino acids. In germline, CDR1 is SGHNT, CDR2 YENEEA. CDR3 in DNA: TGTGCCAGCAGCTTGATGGGGACAGGCTCCTACGAGCAGTACTTC. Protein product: CASSLMGTGSYEQYF.

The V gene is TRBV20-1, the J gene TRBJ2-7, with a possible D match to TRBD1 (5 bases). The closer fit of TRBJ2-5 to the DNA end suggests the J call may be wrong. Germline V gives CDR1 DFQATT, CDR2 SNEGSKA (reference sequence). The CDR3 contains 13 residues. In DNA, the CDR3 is TGCAGTGCTCCAAGCTTAGGGGAAGAGACCCAGTACTTC. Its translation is CSAPSLGEETQYF.

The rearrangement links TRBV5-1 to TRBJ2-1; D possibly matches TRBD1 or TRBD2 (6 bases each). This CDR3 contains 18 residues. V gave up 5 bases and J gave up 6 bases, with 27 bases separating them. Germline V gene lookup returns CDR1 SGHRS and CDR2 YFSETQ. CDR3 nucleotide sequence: TGCGCCAGCAGGAGACAGGAGGGAGGTGTTAAGTCGAGCAATGAGCAGTTCTTC. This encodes CASRRQEGGVKSSNEQFF. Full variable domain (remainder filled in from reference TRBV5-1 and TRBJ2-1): KAGVTQTPRYLIKTRGQQVTLSCSPISGHRSVSWYQQTPGQGLQFLFEYFSETQRNKGNFPGRFSGRQFSNSRSEMNVSTLELGDSALYLCASRRQEGGVKSSNEQFFGPGTRLTVL.

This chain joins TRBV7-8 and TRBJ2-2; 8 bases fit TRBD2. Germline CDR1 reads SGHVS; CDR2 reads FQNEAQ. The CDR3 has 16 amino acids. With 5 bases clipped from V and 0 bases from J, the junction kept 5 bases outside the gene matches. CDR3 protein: CASSLQTSANTGELFF. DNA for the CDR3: TGTGCCAGCAGCCTACAGACTAGCGCGAACACCGGGGAGCTGTTTTTT.

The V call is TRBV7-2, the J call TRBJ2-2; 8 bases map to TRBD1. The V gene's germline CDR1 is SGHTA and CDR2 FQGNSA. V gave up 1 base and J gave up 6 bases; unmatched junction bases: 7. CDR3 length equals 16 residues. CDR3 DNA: TGTGCCAGCAGCTTAGATAGCAGGGGGCGGGCCGGGGAGCTGTTTTTT. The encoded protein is CASSLDSRGRAGELFF.

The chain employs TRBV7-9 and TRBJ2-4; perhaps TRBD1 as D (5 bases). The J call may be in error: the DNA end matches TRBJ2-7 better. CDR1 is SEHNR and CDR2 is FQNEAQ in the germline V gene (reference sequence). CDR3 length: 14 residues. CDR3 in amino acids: CASSLKARDYEQYF. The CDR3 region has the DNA TGTGCCAGCAGCTTAAAGGCCAGGGACTACGAGCAGTACTTC.

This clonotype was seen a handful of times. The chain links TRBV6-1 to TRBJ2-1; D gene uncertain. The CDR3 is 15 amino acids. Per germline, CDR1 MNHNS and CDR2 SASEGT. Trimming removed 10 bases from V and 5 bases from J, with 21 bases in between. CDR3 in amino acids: CATMSGRWFDNEQFF. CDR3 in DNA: TGTGCCACCATGAGTGGCAGGTGGTTTGACAATGAGCAGTTCTTC.

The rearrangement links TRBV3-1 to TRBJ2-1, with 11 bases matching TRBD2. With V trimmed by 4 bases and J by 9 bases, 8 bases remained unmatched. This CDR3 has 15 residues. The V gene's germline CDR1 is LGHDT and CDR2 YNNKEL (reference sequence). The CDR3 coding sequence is TGTGCCAGCAGCCGTCTTAGCGGGGGGGCTGCTGAGCAGTTCTTC. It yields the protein CASSRLSGGAAEQFF.

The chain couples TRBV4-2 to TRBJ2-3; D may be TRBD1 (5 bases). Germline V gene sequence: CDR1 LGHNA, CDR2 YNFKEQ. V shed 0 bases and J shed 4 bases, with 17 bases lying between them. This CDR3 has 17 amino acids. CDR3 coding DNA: TGTGCCAGCAGCCAAGATCTACAGCGTGGGGCCCCAGATACGCAGTATTTT. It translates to CASSQDLQRGAPDTQYF.

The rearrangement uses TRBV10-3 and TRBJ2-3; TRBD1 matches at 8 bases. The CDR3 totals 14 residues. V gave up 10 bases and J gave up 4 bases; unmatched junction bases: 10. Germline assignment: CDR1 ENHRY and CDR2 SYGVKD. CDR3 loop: CATAGGSAADTQYF. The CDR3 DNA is TGTGCCACCGCAGGGGGCTCGGCGGCAGATACGCAGTATTTT.

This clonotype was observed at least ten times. The CDR3 sequence is CSARTSQSRLYEQYF. As DNA, the CDR3 is TGCAGTGCTAGGACCTCACAGAGCAGACTCTACGAGCAGTACTTC. The chain is built from TRBV20-1 and TRBJ2-7, with no clear D. V was cut by 3 bases and J by 3 bases, with 18 bases left in between. From germline, CDR1 is DFQATT and CDR2 SNEGSKA (reference sequence). There are 15 residues in the CDR3.